This T cell receptor beta chain appears in the sequencing data of a study of blood T cell repertoires in COVID-19. Data came from immunoSEQ multiplex PCR; TCRdb stores just in-frame clones and leaves some out. In the table there are about 150,000 clones, about 85% of which are singletons. V was shortened by 0 bases and J by 3 bases, with 7 bases between the two germline ends. CDR3 length: 13 amino acids. CDR1 and CDR2 (germline): SGHNT, YYREEE (reference sequence). Followed over time, Seattle patients had been enrolled while infection was active. This receptor was taken from a man in his sixties with COVID-19, enrolled during active disease. The chain joins TRBV5-4 to TRBJ2-7, with D possibly matching TRBD1 (5 bases). The sequencing input was peripheral blood. CDR3 bases: TGTGCCAGCAGCTTGGAGACAGTCTACGAGCAGTACTTC. Its protein is CASSLETVYEQYF.